This TCR beta chain stems from a study of HIV-infected patients and healthy controls. cDNA was made from roughly 470 ng RNA using alpha and beta constant primers. Separate chain-specific third strand synthesis with multiplexing indices produced the alpha and beta libraries. A 12-nucleotide barcode per molecule came from two concatenated random hexamers added pre-amplification. Each CDR3 protein gets one entry after TCRdb re-called the 5' RACE reads with MiXCR. The repertoire holds 10,000 to 15,000 distinct CDR3 sequences, approximately 10% seen once, with under 6.5% in the top ten. This clonotype is termed medium-sized (0.01 to 0.1%). All unsorted peripheral T cells were captured because whole blood was used without fractionation. Germline assignment: CDR1 DFQATT and CDR2 SNEGSKA (reference sequence). V lost 0 bases and J lost 5, with 19 bases in between. The CDR3 spans 16 residues.

Sequenced: blood. This sequence joins TRBV20-1 and TRBJ2-5; a possible D gene is TRBD1 (5 bases). The TCR originated in an adult in good health. CDR3 in amino acids: CSARDHRFTGWETQYF. The CDR3 DNA reads TGCAGTGCTAGAGATCACAGGTTTACTGGGTGGGAGACCCAGTACTTC.